This T cell receptor beta chain derives from a study of beta chain features in type 1 diabetes. Study observations and caveats: Comparison showed that naive, central memory and Treg TCRB repertoires appeared more similar among patients than among healthy donors. Any HLA effect on TCRB rearrangement was left unresolved by small sub-analyses.

This clone was seen only a few times. What it binds is not known. CD4+ naive, central memory, regulatory and stem cell-like memory cells were sorted via CD45RO/CCR7/CD25/CD127/CD95/CD27. cDNA synthesis used the whole RNA isolate, giving expressed TCRB sequences. The method was immunoSEQ multiplex PCR; TCRdb's version includes in-frame clones alone and lacks a portion of them. This table holds under 450,000 clones, over 12% found once. The CDR3 is 15 residues long. The germline V gene encodes CDR1 LGHNT and CDR2 FRNRAP. After removal of 1 base from V and 8 bases from J, the junction contained 3 bases not matched to a gene.

The sample consisted of naive CD4+ T cells from blood. The chain combines TRBV12-5 with TRBJ2-1, with 12 bases aligning to TRBD2. The source of this sequence is a woman aged 18 to 35 in good health. The CDR3 protein is CASGLGLAGADEQFF. CDR3 nucleotide sequence: TGTGCTAGTGGTTTGGGACTAGCGGGGGCGGATGAGCAGTTCTTC.